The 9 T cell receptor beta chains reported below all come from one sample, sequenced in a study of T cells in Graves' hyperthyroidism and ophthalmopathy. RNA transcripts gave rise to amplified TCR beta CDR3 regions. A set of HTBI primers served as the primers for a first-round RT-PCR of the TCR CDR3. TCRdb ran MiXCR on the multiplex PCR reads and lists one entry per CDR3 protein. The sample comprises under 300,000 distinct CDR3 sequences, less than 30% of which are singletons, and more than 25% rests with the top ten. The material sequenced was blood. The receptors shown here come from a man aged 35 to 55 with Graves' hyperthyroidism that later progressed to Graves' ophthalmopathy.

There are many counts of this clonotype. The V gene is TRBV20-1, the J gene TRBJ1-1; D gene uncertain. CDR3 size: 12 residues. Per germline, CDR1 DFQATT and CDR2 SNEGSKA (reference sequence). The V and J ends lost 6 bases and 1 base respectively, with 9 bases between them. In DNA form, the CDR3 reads TGCAGTGCGAAGCACCCGAACACTGAAGCTTTCTTT. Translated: CSAKHPNTEAFF.

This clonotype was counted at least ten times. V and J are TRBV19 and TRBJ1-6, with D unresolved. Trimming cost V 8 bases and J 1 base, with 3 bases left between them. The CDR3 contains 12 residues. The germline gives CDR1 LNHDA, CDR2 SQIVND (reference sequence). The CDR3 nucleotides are TGTGCCAGTGGGTCCTATAATTCACCCCTCCACTTT. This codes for CASGSYNSPLHF.

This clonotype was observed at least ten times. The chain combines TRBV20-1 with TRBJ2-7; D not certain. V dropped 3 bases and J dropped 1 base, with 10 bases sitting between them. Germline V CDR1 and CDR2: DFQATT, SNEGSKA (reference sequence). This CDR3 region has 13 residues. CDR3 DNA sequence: TGCAGTGCTAGTGAGGAACTTTCCTACGAGCAGTACTTC. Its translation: CSASEELSYEQYF.

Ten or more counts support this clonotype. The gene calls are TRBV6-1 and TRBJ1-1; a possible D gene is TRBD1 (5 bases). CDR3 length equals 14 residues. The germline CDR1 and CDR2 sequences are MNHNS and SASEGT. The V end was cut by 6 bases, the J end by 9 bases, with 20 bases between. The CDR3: CASSHRDLPPKAFF. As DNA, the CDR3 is TGTGCCAGCAGCCATAGGGACTTACCCCCTAAAGCTTTCTTT.

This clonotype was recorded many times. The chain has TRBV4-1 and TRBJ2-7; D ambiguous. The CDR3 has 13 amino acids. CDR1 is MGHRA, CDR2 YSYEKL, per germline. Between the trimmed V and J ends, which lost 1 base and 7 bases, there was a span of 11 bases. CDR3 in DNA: TGCGCCAGCAGCCAAGTTGTAATTCCGGAGCAGTACTTC. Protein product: CASSQVVIPEQYF.

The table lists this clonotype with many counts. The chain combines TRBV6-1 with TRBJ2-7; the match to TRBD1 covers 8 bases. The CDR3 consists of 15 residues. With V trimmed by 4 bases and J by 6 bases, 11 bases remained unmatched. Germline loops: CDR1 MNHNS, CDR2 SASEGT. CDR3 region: CASSARGQGLAEQYF. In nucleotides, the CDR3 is TGTGCCAGCAGTGCCCGTGGACAGGGCTTAGCCGAGCAGTACTTC.

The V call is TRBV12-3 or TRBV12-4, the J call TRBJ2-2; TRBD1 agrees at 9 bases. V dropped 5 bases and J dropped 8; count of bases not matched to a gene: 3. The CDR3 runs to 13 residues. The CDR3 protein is CASSRQGVGELFF. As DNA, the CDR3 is TGTGCCAGCAGTAGACAGGGGGTAGGGGAGCTGTTTTTT.

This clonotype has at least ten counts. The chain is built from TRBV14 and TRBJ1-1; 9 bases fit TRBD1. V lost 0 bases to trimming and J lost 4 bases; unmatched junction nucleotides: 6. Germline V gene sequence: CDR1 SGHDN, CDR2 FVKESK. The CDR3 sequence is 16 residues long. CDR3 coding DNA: TGTGCCAGCAGCCAAGATTTTGACAGGGGGAGCACTGAAGCTTTCTTT. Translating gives CASSQDFDRGSTEAFF. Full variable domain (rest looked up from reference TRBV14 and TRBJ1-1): EAGVTQFPSHSVIEKGQTVTLRCDPISGHDNLYWYRRVMGKEIKFLLHFVKESKQDESGMPNNRFLAERTGGTYSTLKVQPAELEDSGVYFCASSQDFDRGSTEAFFGQGTRLTVV.

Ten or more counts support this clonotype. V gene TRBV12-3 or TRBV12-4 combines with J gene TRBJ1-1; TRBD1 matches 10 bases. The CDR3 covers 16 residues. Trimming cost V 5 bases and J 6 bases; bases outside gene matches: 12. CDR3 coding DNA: TGTGCCAGCAGTCCAGTAGGGAGCGACAGGGGGCCTGAAGCTTTCTTT. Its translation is CASSPVGSDRGPEAFF.